The present TCR beta chain was sequenced within a study of blood T cell repertoires in COVID-19. For the study at large: The United States, Italy and Spain were the sources of the acute and convalescent COVID-19 samples. From T cells, B-cell-depleted T cells, or PBMCs came the material, which was cDNA or gDNA.

Germline V gene lookup returns CDR1 LGHDT and CDR2 YNNKEL (reference sequence). V was cut by 0 bases and J by 8 bases, with 13 bases left in between. CDR3 size: 14 residues. Original processing methods: Amplification from reference gene primers served as the basis for estimated nucleated cell counts. The method was immunoSEQ multiplex PCR; TCRdb's version includes in-frame clones alone and lacks a portion of them. D and trimming come from the DNA, and the V and J calls and clone size come from that table. Here the sample spans some 300,000 clones, more than 80% being singletons. One Seattle source followed patients from active infection through their disease course.

This chain links TRBV3-1 (or the pseudogene TRBV3-2) with TRBJ1-2; D is perhaps TRBD1 (6 bases). The source material was peripheral blood. The receptor was derived from a woman between 45 and 65 years old with COVID-19, enrolled during active disease. Here the CDR3 DNA reads TGTGCCAGCAGCCAAGAGGCAGGGGTGGGGGGCTACACCTTC. Encoded protein: CASSQEAGVGGYTF.